The 7 T cell receptor beta chains reported below all come from one sample, sequenced in a study of shared clonotypes between healthy human individuals. Data came from immunoSEQ multiplex PCR; TCRdb stores just in-frame clones and leaves some out. Of about 1 million clones in the sample, roughly 80% were seen once. Sequencing used memory CD4+ T cells sorted from blood. The subset was: CD45RA-negative fraction. The receptor set was obtained from a man between 18 and 29 years old in good health.

CDR3 DNA sequence: TGTGCCAGCAGTCGAACGCGGACAGGCTTCCAAGAGACCCAGTACTTC. As protein: CASSRTRTGFQETQYF. The V gene is TRBV25-1, the J gene TRBJ2-5; 7 bases fit TRBD1. Germline V gene lookup returns CDR1 MGHDK and CDR2 SYGVNS. CDR3 length equals 16 residues. V shed 5 bases and J 1 base; nucleotides not matched to a gene: 10.

V and J are TRBV11-2 and TRBJ1-1; D call uncertain. Trimming cost V 1 base and J 2 bases, with 11 bases left between them. Germline assignment: CDR1 SGHAT and CDR2 FQNNGV. This CDR3 has 15 amino acids. The CDR3 sequence: CASSLVRQRNTEAFF. In DNA, the CDR3 is TGTGCCAGCAGCTTAGTAAGGCAGAGAAACACTGAAGCTTTCTTT.

The table lists this clone with a few counts. The chain uses TRBV6-5 and TRBJ2-2; a weak D match, TRBD1 (6 bases). Looked up from germline, CDR1 is MNHEY and CDR2 is SVGAGI. Deletions cut 7 bases from V and 7 bases from J, with 13 bases between. The CDR3 covers 13 residues. The CDR3 is CASTTGRGGELFF. In DNA form, the CDR3 reads TGTGCCAGCACAACAGGGCGTGGCGGGGAGCTGTTTTTT.

This clone appeared a single time. The chain combines TRBV5-4 with TRBJ2-1, with 7 bases aligning to TRBD2. From germline, CDR1 is SGHNT and CDR2 YYREEE (reference sequence). The CDR3 spans 15 residues. After removal of 0 bases from V and 9 bases from J, the junction contained 9 bases not matched to a gene. The CDR3 DNA follows: TGTGCCAGCAGCTTGGGGGCGGGAGCAAGCGGTGAGCAGTTCTTC. This gives the protein CASSLGAGASGEQFF. The full variable domain, with the rest looked up from reference TRBV5-4 and TRBJ2-1, is ETGVTQSPTHLIKTRGQQVTLRCSSQSGHNTVSWYQQALGQGPQFIFQYYREEENGRGNFPPRFSGLQFPNYSSELNVNALELDDSALYLCASSLGAGASGEQFFGPGTRLTVL.

This clone has only one observation. The rearrangement links TRBV19 to TRBJ1-6; 8 bases map to TRBD1. J was trimmed by 7 bases and V by 3 bases; bases with no gene match: 8. The CDR3 has 16 residues. CDR1 and CDR2 from the germline V gene are LNHDA and SQIVND (reference sequence). This CDR3 is CASSIWVPGGNSPLHF. The CDR3 bases are TGTGCCAGTAGTATTTGGGTGCCAGGGGGCAATTCACCCCTCCACTTT.

The V gene is TRBV11-1, the J gene TRBJ2-7, with 7 positions matching TRBD2. Germline values: CDR1 SGHAT, CDR2 FQDESV (reference sequence). This CDR3 has 12 residues. The CDR3 DNA reads as TGTGCTGCACGGGCGGGAGAACCCGAGCAGTACTTC. It encodes CAARAGEPEQYF.

V is TRBV5-1 and J is TRBJ1-1, with 7 bases lining up with TRBD1. Germline V CDR1 and CDR2: SGHRS, YFSETQ. The CDR3 has 16 amino acids. The junction had 5 bases not matched to a gene; V was cut back by 0 bases and J by 0 bases. CDR3 DNA: TGCGCCAGCAGCTTGGGGGGACAGATGCTGAACACTGAAGCTTTCTTT. Residues: CASSLGGQMLNTEAFF.